These 16 T cell receptor beta chains were all obtained from the same sample, sequenced in a study of T cell responses to AZD1222 COVID-19 vaccine. The table came from immunoSEQ multiplex PCR; TCRdb's copy has only in-frame clones and leaves some out. The sample lists about 180,000 clones; about 91% were seen once. The specimen comprised peripheral blood, sampled on day 0 of AZD1222 vaccination. Source of these receptors: an adult in good health.

In its sample, this clone was seen a few times. This chain joins TRBV6-5 and TRBJ2-5; D perhaps matches TRBD2 (6 bases). There are 14 residues in the CDR3. Germline-derived CDR1 and CDR2 are MNHEY and SVGAGI. V lost 2 bases, J lost 4 bases, and 11 bases lay in between. CDR3 DNA: TGTGCCAGCAGTTACACCGTGGGAGGAGAGACCCAGTACTTC. It codes for CASSYTVGGETQYF.

V gene TRBV5-5 combines with J gene TRBJ1-6; possibly TRBD1 for D (5 bases). V lost 1 base, J lost 6 bases, and 8 bases lay in between. Germline V gene sequence: CDR1 SGHKS, CDR2 YYEKEE (reference sequence). The CDR3 consists of 14 residues. CDR3 protein: CASSLSGTNSPLHF. CDR3 nucleotide sequence: TGTGCCAGCAGCTTGTCAGGGACTAATTCACCCCTCCACTTT. The complete variable domain, with remaining parts taken from reference TRBV5-5 and TRBJ1-6, reads DAGVTQSPTHLIKTRGQQVTLRCSPISGHKSVSWYQQVLGQGPQFIFQYYEKEERGRGNFPDRFSARQFPNYSSELNVNALLLGDSALYLCASSLSGTNSPLHFGNGTRLTVT.

The chain has TRBV7-8 and TRBJ1-2; 8 nucleotides line up with TRBD1. Germline CDR1 and CDR2: SGHVS and FQNEAQ. The CDR3 contains 15 residues. With 1 base clipped from V and 3 bases from J, the junction kept 4 bases outside the gene matches. DNA of the CDR3: TGTGCCAGCAGCTTAGGACAGGGGACGGACTATGGCTACACCTTC. Amino acid sequence: CASSLGQGTDYGYTF.

The chain links TRBV4-1 to TRBJ1-2; D not certain. The CDR3 length is 13 residues. The germline gives CDR1 MGHRA, CDR2 YSYEKL. Between the trimmed V and J ends, which lost 0 bases and 4 bases, there was a span of 6 bases. The CDR3 DNA reads TGCGCCAGCAGCCAAGATGGGGTCTATGGCTACACCTTC. Its protein is CASSQDGVYGYTF.

J is TRBJ2-7 and V is TRBV7-9, with D uncertain. Germline loops: CDR1 SEHNR, CDR2 FQNEAQ (reference sequence). Trimming stripped 1 base from V and 2 bases from J, with 9 bases between. This CDR3 is 14 amino acids long. CDR3 DNA sequence: TGTGCCAGCAGCTTAGTTGGGCAGGCCTACGAGCAGTACTTC. Translated, it gives CASSLVGQAYEQYF.

The rearrangement joins TRBV12-3 or TRBV12-4 to TRBJ1-5; no reliable D call. V was cut by 3 bases and J by 7 bases, with 10 bases left in between. This CDR3 region has 13 residues. Here the CDR3 DNA reads TGTGCCAGCAGTTTGGGAGCGAAGCAGCCCCAGCATTTT. This translates into CASSLGAKQPQHF.

The chain is built from TRBV5-1 and TRBJ2-7; 9 nucleotides match TRBD2. Germline V gene sequence: CDR1 SGHRS, CDR2 YFSETQ. The V segment lost 0 bases and the J segment 2 bases; nucleotides outside the gene matches: 6. This CDR3 is built from 16 residues. CDR3: CASSLASGVPAYEQYF. The CDR3 nucleotides are TGCGCCAGCAGCTTGGCTAGCGGGGTACCCGCCTACGAGCAGTACTTC. Filled out from reference TRBV5-1 and TRBJ2-7, the complete variable domain reads KAGVTQTPRYLIKTRGQQVTLSCSPISGHRSVSWYQQTPGQGLQFLFEYFSETQRNKGNFPGRFSGRQFSNSRSEMNVSTLELGDSALYLCASSLASGVPAYEQYFGPGTRLTVT.

This sequence joins TRBV19 and TRBJ2-7; D may be TRBD1 or TRBD2 (6 bases each). This CDR3 comprises 13 residues. Trimming took off 3 bases at V and 2 bases at J, with 8 bases between the two ends. Germline assignment: CDR1 LNHDA and CDR2 SQIVND (reference sequence). The CDR3 is CASSMGGPYEQYF. CDR3 DNA sequence: TGTGCCAGTAGTATGGGGGGCCCCTACGAGCAGTACTTC.

This rearrangement joins TRBV6-1 to TRBJ1-2, with TRBD1 identical over 10 bases. Germline values: CDR1 MNHNS, CDR2 SASEGT. CDR3 size: 14 residues. V was pared by 3 bases and J by 4 bases, with 2 bases of the junction left unmatched. The CDR3 reads CASSEDRGIYGYTF. CDR3 DNA sequence: TGTGCCAGCAGTGAGGACAGGGGGATCTATGGCTACACCTTC.

The chain carries TRBV2 and TRBJ1-2, with TRBD1 matching over 7 bases. With V trimmed by 6 bases and J by 1 base, 8 bases remained unmatched. The CDR3 runs 15 residues. Germline CDR1 is SNHLY and CDR2 is FYNNEI. The CDR3 reads CASRDPQGGNYGYTF. The CDR3 DNA follows: TGTGCCAGCAGGGACCCCCAGGGGGGTAACTATGGCTACACCTTC.

CDR3 sequence reads: CASSLRGNTIYF. As DNA, the CDR3 is TGTGCCAGCAGTCTGAGGGGAAACACCATATATTTT. This chain uses TRBV9 with TRBJ1-3; D gene uncertain. V lost 5 bases to trimming and J lost 4 bases, with 7 bases between them. Germline V gives CDR1 SGDLS, CDR2 YYNGEE. The CDR3 totals 12 residues.

V gene TRBV5-4 combines with J gene TRBJ2-3; maybe TRBD2 (6 bases). CDR1 is SGHNT and CDR2 is YYREEE in the germline V gene (reference sequence). This CDR3 is built from 15 residues. Trimming took off 5 bases at V and 5 bases at J, with 18 bases between the two ends. The CDR3 loop is CASRPAGRGIDTQYF. DNA for the CDR3: TGTGCCAGCAGGCCTGCCGGTCGGGGGATAGATACGCAGTATTTT.

V gene TRBV28 combines with J gene TRBJ1-6; D might be TRBD1 (6 bases). CDR1 is MDHEN, CDR2 SYDVKM, per germline. The CDR3 covers 16 residues. Deletions cut 5 bases from V and 7 bases from J, with 18 bases between. CDR3 bases: TGTGCCAGCAGTACAGCCCCGGGACACCCAAATTCACCCCTCCACTTT. This sequence encodes CASSTAPGHPNSPLHF.

This clone was detected a few times. The chain couples TRBV7-9 to TRBJ1-5; D is unresolved. Germline V CDR1 and CDR2: SEHNR, FQNEAQ (reference sequence). The CDR3 is made up of 15 amino acids. V dropped 4 bases and J dropped 2 bases, with 12 bases sitting between them. The CDR3 here is CASSSADAGNQPQHF. CDR3 nucleotide sequence: TGTGCCAGCAGCTCGGCGGACGCAGGCAATCAGCCCCAGCATTTT.

CDR3 residues: CASSKGLVTDTQYF. The CDR3 DNA follows: TGTGCCAGTAGTAAGGGCCTAGTGACAGATACGCAGTATTTT. The genes are TRBV19 and TRBJ2-3; the D is unclear. CDR3 length equals 14 residues. Germline V gene lookup returns CDR1 LNHDA and CDR2 SQIVND (reference sequence). Deletions cut 4 bases from V and 3 bases from J, with 11 bases between.

The genes are TRBV9 and TRBJ1-1; 9 bases line up with TRBD1. The CDR3 covers 16 residues. Germline V gene lookup returns CDR1 SGDLS and CDR2 YYNGEE. V lost 0 bases and J lost 2; bases outside the gene matches: 5. CDR3 DNA sequence: TGTGCCAGCAGCGTAGGGACAGGGGTAGGCAACACTGAAGCTTTCTTT. It codes for CASSVGTGVGNTEAFF.